These 20 T cell receptor beta chains came from one sample sequenced in a study of CD8+CD57+ T cells in acquired aplastic anemia. Investigators profiled TCR beta VDJ and CDR3 from genomic DNA template. TCRdb reprocessed the reads via MiXCR and lists one record per CDR3 protein. The top ten hold 15% to 20% of the sample, which has roughly 61,000 distinct CDR3 sequences, approximately 52% seen once. Patients who underwent sequencing had shown CD8+CD57+ cell expansion by flow cytometry. The sample comprised sorted CD4+, CD8+, or CD8+CD57+ T cells (not recorded which) from PBMCs. The receptors were gathered from a human donor with aplastic anemia.

The chain employs TRBV15 and TRBJ1-5; D might be TRBD1 (5 bases). Trimming stripped 0 bases from V and 4 bases from J, with 10 bases between. The CDR3 has 15 residues. CDR1 is LNHNV and CDR2 is YYDKDF in the germline V gene (reference sequence). Written as DNA, the CDR3 is TGTGCCACCAGCAGAGATTCAGGGTTGAATCAGCCCCAGCATTTT. Translation gives CATSRDSGLNQPQHF.

In this sample, this clonotype turned up many times. The chain is built from TRBV7-9 and TRBJ1-1; TRBD1 is a possible D gene (6 bases). V was clipped by 5 bases and J by 3 bases, with 10 bases between them. In germline, CDR1 is SEHNR, CDR2 FQNEAQ (reference sequence). The CDR3 covers 13 residues. The CDR3 coding sequence is TGTGCCAGCAGCGAAGGGGGATACACTGAAGCTTTCTTT. It yields the protein CASSEGGYTEAFF.

This sequence joins TRBV9 and TRBJ2-6; D is unresolved. Looked up from germline, CDR1 is SGDLS and CDR2 is YYNGEE. There are 17 residues in the CDR3. The V end lost 7 bases, the J end lost 0 bases, and 17 bases lay between the germline ends. CDR3 nucleotides: TGTGCCAGCTCACCCCCTCCTCAGGTCTCTGGGGCCAACGTCCTGACTTTC. It encodes CASSPPPQVSGANVLTF.

The chain combines TRBV29-1 with TRBJ2-3; D is unresolved. The CDR3 is 14 residues long. V lost 3 bases and J 4 bases, leaving 14 bases between the germline ends. Germline V gene lookup returns CDR1 SQVTM and CDR2 ANQGSEA. CDR3 bases: TGCAGCGTTGATCCCGGAGCACGGTCAGATACGCAGTATTTT. Amino acid sequence: CSVDPGARSDTQYF.

There are many counts of this clonotype. This chain uses TRBV20-1 with TRBJ1-1; D is undetermined. V shed 5 bases and J shed 1 base, with 5 bases lying between them. Germline loops: CDR1 DFQATT, CDR2 SNEGSKA (reference sequence). CDR3 length equals 11 residues. Here the CDR3 DNA reads TGCAGTGCTTCGAAGAACACTGAAGCTTTCTTT. Its translation is CSASKNTEAFF.

The chain is built from TRBV19 and TRBJ1-2; D gene uncertain. CDR1 LNHDA and CDR2 SQIVND come from the germline V gene (reference sequence). V was clipped by 8 bases and J by 0 bases, with 10 bases between them. This CDR3 region has 13 residues. The CDR3 protein is CASRAQTNYGYTF. In DNA, the CDR3 is TGTGCCAGTCGGGCTCAAACTAACTATGGCTACACCTTC.

The gene calls are TRBV6-1 and TRBJ2-3; 10 bases fit TRBD2. V dropped 3 bases and J dropped 1; count of bases not matched to a gene: 4. The CDR3 runs 16 residues. Germline V CDR1 and CDR2: MNHNS, SASEGT. DNA for the CDR3: TGTGCCAGCAGTGATCAGACTAGCGGGCGCACAGATACGCAGTATTTT. Protein product: CASSDQTSGRTDTQYF.

In its sample, this clonotype was seen many times. J is TRBJ2-1 and V is TRBV13; 7 nucleotides match TRBD1. CDR1 is PRHDT, CDR2 FYEKMQ, per germline (reference sequence). The ends lost 6 bases at V and 5 bases at J; junction bases unmatched: 10. This CDR3 has 15 amino acids. CDR3 sequence reads: CASRLLTGSDNEQFF. The CDR3 DNA reads TGTGCCAGCAGATTACTGACAGGGTCCGACAATGAGCAGTTCTTC.

This clonotype was seen many times. The chain joins TRBV6-2 or TRBV6-3 to TRBJ2-1; D is ambiguous. Germline-derived CDR1 and CDR2 are MNHEY and SVGEGT. The V end was cut by 3 bases, the J end by 0 bases, with 12 bases between. This CDR3 region has 16 residues. The CDR3 DNA reads as TGTGCCAGCAGTTATTCTACAGTGAGCTCCTACAATGAGCAGTTCTTC. Residues: CASSYSTVSSYNEQFF.

This clonotype is large by share. This chain connects TRBV7-9 to TRBJ2-7; D call uncertain. CDR3 size: 12 residues. V lost 0 bases, J lost 5 bases, and 5 bases lay in between. CDR1 is SEHNR and CDR2 is FQNEAQ in the germline V gene (reference sequence). Here the CDR3 DNA reads TGTGCCAGCAGCTTAGCGAAAAACGAGCAGTACTTC. Amino acid sequence: CASSLAKNEQYF.

This clonotype was seen many times. V is TRBV7-9 and J is TRBJ2-3; 9 bases align to TRBD1. Germline CDR1 SEHNR, CDR2 FQNEAQ (reference sequence). The CDR3 has 14 residues. Trimming cost V 5 bases and J 3 bases; bases outside gene matches: 3. The CDR3 bases are TGTGCCAGCAGCGCTGGACAGGGGACAGATACGCAGTATTTT. It translates to CASSAGQGTDTQYF.

The V gene is TRBV5-6, the J gene TRBJ1-3; 7 positions match TRBD1. Looked up from germline, CDR1 is SGHDT and CDR2 is YYEEEE. The trim removed 6 bases at V and 3 bases at J, leaving 6 bases unmatched. This CDR3 has 14 amino acids. The DNA for the CDR3 is TGTGCCAGCAACGAAGGGGGCCGTGGAAACACCATATATTTT. Translating gives CASNEGGRGNTIYF.

This clonotype is medium-sized within its sample. This chain joins TRBV19 and TRBJ1-1, with D perhaps TRBD1 (5 bases). V was pared by 5 bases and J by 0 bases, with 13 bases between. The CDR3 has 15 amino acids. Germline lookup yields CDR1 LNHDA and CDR2 SQIVND (reference sequence). The DNA of the CDR3 is TGTGCCAGTAGTCCACTCAGGGCCATGAACACTGAAGCTTTCTTT. Translation gives CASSPLRAMNTEAFF.

This clonotype was detected only a few times. The chain employs TRBV6-2 or TRBV6-3 and TRBJ2-7; D is unresolved. Germline loops: CDR1 MNHEY, CDR2 SVGEGT. The CDR3 runs to 12 residues. V lost 5 bases to trimming and J lost 4 bases, with 9 bases between them. The CDR3 spells CASSPLGYEQYF. The CDR3 bases are TGTGCCAGCAGTCCCCTGGGTTACGAGCAGTACTTC.

This clonotype turned up a few times. In DNA form, the CDR3 reads TGTGCCACCAGCAGGGGACTCGACCCTAGAATAGATACGCAGTATTTT. It encodes CATSRGLDPRIDTQYF. The chain is built from TRBV15 and TRBJ2-3; possibly TRBD2 for D (6 bases). Trimming pared 3 bases from V and 5 bases from J, leaving 18 bases between. The CDR3 is made up of 16 amino acids. The germline CDR1 and CDR2 sequences are LNHNV and YYDKDF (reference sequence).

This rearrangement joins TRBV7-9 to TRBJ1-6, with D unresolved. Trimming left V 5 bases short and J 8 bases short, with 10 bases between. This CDR3 contains 13 residues. Germline V lookup: CDR1 SEHNR, CDR2 FQNEAQ (reference sequence). The CDR3, as DNA: TGTGCCAGCAGCCCCGAGTGGGATTCACCCCTCCACTTT. Residues: CASSPEWDSPLHF.

This chain uses TRBV2 with TRBJ1-1; D possibly corresponds to TRBD1 (5 bases). The germline V gene encodes CDR1 SNHLY and CDR2 FYNNEI. V shed 5 bases and J shed 5 bases, with 12 bases lying between them. The CDR3 is 13 amino acids. CDR3 nucleotide sequence: TGTGCCAGCAGTTATATGGGGGGGACTGAAGCTTTCTTT. Its translation: CASSYMGGTEAFF.

This rearrangement joins TRBV7-9 to TRBJ2-7, with D unresolved. Trimming took 5 bases from V and 3 from J, leaving 17 bases between them. The CDR3 has 15 amino acids. The germline gives CDR1 SEHNR, CDR2 FQNEAQ (reference sequence). The CDR3 spells CASSQDSTLDYEQYF. CDR3 nucleotides: TGTGCCAGCAGCCAAGACTCAACCCTCGACTACGAGCAGTACTTC.

The table lists this clonotype with many counts. The rearrangement joins TRBV7-3 to TRBJ1-1; D is undetermined. The V end lost 0 bases, the J end lost 7 bases, and 9 bases lay between the germline ends. The CDR3 totals 13 residues. Germline loops: CDR1 SGHTA, CDR2 FQGTGA. CDR3 region: CASSLTGGIEAFF. The CDR3 bases are TGTGCCAGCAGCTTAACTGGAGGGATTGAAGCTTTCTTT. Filled out from reference TRBV7-3 and TRBJ1-1, the complete variable domain reads GAGVSQTPSNKVTEKGKYVELRCDPISGHTALYWYRQSLGQGPEFLIYFQGTGAADDSGLPNDRFFAVRPEGSVSTLKIQRTERGDSAVYLCASSLTGGIEAFFGQGTRLTVV.

This clonotype showed up just once. The genes are TRBV15 and TRBJ2-7; D is ambiguous. Trimming cost V 0 bases and J 4 bases, with 10 bases left between them. Germline V gene sequence: CDR1 LNHNV, CDR2 YYDKDF (reference sequence). This CDR3 is built from 14 residues. The CDR3 is CATSREGSGYEQYF. In DNA form, the CDR3 reads TGTGCCACCAGCAGAGAAGGATCCGGGTACGAGCAGTACTTC.